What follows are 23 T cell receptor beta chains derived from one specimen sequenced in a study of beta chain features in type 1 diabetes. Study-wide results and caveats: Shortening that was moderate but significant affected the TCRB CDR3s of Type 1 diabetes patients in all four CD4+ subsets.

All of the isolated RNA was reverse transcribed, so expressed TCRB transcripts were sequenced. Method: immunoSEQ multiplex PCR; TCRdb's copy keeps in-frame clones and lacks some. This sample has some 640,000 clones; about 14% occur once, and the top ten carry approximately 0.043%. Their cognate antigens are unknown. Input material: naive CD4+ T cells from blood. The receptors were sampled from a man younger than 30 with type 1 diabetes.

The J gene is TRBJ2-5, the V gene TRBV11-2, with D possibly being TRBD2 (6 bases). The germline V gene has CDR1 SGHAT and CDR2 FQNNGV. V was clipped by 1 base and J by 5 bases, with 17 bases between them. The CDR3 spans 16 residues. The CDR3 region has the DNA TGTGCCAGCAGCTTAGCACGTCCTGGGACTGGGGAGACCCAGTACTTC. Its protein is CASSLARPGTGETQYF.

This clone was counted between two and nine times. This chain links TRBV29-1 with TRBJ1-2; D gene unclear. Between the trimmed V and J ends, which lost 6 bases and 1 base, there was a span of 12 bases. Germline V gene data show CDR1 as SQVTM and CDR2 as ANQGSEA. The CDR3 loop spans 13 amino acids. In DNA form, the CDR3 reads TGCAGCGTCACGCCGGGCAGTAACTATGGCTACACCTTC. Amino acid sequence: CSVTPGSNYGYTF.

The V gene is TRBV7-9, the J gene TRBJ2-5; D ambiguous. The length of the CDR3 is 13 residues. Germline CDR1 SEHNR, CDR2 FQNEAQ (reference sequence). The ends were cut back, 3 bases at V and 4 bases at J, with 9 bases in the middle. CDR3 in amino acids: CASSLETGETQYF. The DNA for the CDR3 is TGTGCCAGCAGCTTGGAGACGGGAGAGACCCAGTACTTC.

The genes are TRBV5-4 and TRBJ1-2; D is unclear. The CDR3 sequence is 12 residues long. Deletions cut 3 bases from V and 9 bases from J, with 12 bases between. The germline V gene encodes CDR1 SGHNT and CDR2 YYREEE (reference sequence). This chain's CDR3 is CASSSPRVRYTF. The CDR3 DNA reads TGTGCCAGCAGCTCGCCCCGGGTGCGCTACACCTTC.

The CDR3 bases are TGTGCCTGGAGTTTCGTCAGGGGAAACACCGGGGAGCTGTTTTTT. It yields the protein CAWSFVRGNTGELFF. The genes are TRBV30 and TRBJ2-2; tentative D call: TRBD1 (6 bases). V dropped 2 bases and J dropped 2 bases, with 12 bases sitting between them. Germline V CDR1 and CDR2: GTSNPN, SVGIG (reference sequence). This CDR3 region has 15 residues. The full variable domain, with the rest looked up from reference TRBV30 and TRBJ2-2, is SQTIHQWPATLVQPVGSPLSLECTVEGTSNPNLYWYRQAAGRGLQLLFYSVGIGQISSEVPQNLSASRPQDRQFILSSKKLLLSDSGFYLCAWSFVRGNTGELFFGEGSRLTVL.

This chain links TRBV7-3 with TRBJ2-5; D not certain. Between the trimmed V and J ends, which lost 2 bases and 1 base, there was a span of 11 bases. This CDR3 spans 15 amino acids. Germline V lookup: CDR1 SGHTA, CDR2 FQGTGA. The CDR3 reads CASSLLTAGQETQYF. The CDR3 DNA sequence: TGTGCCAGCAGCTTATTAACAGCCGGCCAAGAGACCCAGTACTTC.

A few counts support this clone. CDR3 protein: CASSTRDGSTDTQYF. CDR3 nucleotide sequence: TGTGCCAGCAGCACCCGGGACGGGAGCACAGATACGCAGTATTTT. The chain uses TRBV5-4 and TRBJ2-3; D might be TRBD1 or TRBD2, each matching 5 bases. The germline V and J ends were trimmed by 4 bases and 0 bases, with 12 bases remaining between them. The CDR3 spans 15 residues. The germline V gene has CDR1 SGHNT and CDR2 YYREEE (reference sequence).

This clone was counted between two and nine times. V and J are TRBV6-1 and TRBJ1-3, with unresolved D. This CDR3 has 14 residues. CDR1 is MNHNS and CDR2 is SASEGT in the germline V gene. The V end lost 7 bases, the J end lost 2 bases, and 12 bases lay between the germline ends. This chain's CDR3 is CASIVLDTGNTIYF. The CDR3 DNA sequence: TGTGCCAGCATTGTGTTGGATACTGGAAACACCATATATTTT.

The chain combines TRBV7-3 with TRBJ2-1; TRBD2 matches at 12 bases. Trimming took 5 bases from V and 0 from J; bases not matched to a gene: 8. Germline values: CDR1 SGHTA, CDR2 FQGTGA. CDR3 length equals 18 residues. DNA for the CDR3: TGTGCCAGCAGCCCCCGACTAGCGGGGGTAAACTCCTACAATGAGCAGTTCTTC. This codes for CASSPRLAGVNSYNEQFF.

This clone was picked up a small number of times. CDR3 bases: TGTGCCAGCAGCCAAGATCCCGACAGGGGGCTACTCGGGCAGTACTTC. Encoded protein: CASSQDPDRGLLGQYF. V is TRBV4-2 and J is TRBJ2-7, with 10 bases identical to TRBD1. The junction had 11 bases not matched to a gene; V was cut back by 0 bases and J by 9 bases. Germline CDR1 and CDR2: LGHNA and YNFKEQ. The CDR3 covers 16 residues.

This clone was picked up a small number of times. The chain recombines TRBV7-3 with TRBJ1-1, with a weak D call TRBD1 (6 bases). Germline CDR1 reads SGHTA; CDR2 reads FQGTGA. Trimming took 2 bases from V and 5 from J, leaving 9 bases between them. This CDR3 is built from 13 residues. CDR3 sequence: CASSLQGRTEAFF. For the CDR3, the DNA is TGTGCCAGCAGCTTACAGGGGCGAACTGAAGCTTTCTTT.

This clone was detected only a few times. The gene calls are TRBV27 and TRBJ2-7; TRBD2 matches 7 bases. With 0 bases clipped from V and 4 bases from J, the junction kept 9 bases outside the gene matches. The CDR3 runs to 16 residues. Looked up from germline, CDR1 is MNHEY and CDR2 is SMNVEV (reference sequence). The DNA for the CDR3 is TGTGCCAGCAGTTTATCGACTAGCTCCTCGGGGTACGAGCAGTACTTC. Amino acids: CASSLSTSSSGYEQYF.

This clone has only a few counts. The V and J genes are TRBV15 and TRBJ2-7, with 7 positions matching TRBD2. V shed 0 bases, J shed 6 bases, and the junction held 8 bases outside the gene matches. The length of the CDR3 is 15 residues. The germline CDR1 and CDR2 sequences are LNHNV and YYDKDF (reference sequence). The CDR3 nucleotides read TGTGCCACCAGCAGAGATCAGGCGGGAGCCCTCGAGCAGTACTTC. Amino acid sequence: CATSRDQAGALEQYF. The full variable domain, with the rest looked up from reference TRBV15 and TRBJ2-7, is DAMVIQNPRYQVTQFGKPVTLSCSQTLNHNVMYWYQQKSSQAPKLLFHYYDKDFNNEADTPDNFQSRRPNTSFCFLDIRSPGLGDTAMYLCATSRDQAGALEQYFGPGTRLTVT.

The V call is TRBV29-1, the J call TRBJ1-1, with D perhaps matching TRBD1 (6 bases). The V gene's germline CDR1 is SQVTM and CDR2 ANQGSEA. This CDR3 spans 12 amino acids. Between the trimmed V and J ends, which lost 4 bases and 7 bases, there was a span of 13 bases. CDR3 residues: CSVGWGRGEAFF. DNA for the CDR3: TGCAGCGTTGGCTGGGGGCGAGGTGAAGCTTTCTTT.

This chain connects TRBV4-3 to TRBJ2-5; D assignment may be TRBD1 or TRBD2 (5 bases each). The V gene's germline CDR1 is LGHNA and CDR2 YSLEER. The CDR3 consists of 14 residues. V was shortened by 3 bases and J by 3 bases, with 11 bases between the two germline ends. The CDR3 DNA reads TGCGCCAGCAGCCATGCTCAGGGAGAAGAGACCCAGTACTTC. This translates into CASSHAQGEETQYF.

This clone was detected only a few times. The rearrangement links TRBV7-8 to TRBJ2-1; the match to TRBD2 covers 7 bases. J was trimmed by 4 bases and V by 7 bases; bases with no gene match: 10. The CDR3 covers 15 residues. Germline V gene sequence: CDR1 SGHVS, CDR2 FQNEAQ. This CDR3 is CASTPPAGIYNEQFF. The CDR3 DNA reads TGTGCCAGCACCCCCCCAGCGGGAATATACAATGAGCAGTTCTTC.

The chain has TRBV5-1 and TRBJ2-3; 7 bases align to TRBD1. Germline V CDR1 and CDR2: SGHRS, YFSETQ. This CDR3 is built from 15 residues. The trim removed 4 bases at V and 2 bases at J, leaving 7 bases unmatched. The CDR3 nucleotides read TGCGCCAGCAGCGAGGGACAGCCTTTCACAGATACGCAGTATTTT. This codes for CASSEGQPFTDTQYF.

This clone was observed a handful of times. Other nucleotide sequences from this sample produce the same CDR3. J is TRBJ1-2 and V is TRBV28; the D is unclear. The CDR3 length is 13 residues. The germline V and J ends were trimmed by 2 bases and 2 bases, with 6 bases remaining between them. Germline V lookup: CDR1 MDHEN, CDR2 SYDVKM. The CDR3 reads CASSLGGNYGYTF. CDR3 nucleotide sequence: TGTGCCAGCAGTTTAGGAGGAAACTATGGCTACACCTTC.

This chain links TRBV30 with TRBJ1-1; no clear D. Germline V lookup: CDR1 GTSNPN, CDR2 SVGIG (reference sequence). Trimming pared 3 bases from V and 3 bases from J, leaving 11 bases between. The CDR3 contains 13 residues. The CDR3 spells CAWRIYADTEAFF. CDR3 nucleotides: TGTGCCTGGAGAATTTATGCGGACACTGAAGCTTTCTTT.

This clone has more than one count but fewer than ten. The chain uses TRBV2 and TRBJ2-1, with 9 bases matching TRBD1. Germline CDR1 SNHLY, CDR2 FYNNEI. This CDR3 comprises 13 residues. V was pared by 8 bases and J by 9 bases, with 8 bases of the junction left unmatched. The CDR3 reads CASRDREGAEQFF. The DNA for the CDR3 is TGTGCCAGCCGGGACAGGGAAGGGGCTGAGCAGTTCTTC.

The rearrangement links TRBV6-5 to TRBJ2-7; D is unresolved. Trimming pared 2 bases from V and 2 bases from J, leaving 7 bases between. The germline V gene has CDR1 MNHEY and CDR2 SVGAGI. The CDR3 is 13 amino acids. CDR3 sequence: CASSYRQPYEQYF. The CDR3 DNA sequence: TGTGCCAGCAGTTACCGGCAGCCCTACGAGCAGTACTTC.

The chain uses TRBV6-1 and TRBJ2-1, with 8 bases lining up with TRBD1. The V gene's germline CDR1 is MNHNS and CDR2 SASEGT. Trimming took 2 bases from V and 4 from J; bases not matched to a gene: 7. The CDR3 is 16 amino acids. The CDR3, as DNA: TGTGCCAGCAGTGAACCCCCCGGGACAGGATACAATGAGCAGTTCTTC. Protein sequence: CASSEPPGTGYNEQFF.

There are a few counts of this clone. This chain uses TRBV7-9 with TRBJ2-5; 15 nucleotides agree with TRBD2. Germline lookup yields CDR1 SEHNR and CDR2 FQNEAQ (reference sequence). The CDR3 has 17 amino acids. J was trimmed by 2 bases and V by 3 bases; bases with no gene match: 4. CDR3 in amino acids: CASSFWTSGRGQETQYF. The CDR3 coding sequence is TGTGCCAGCAGCTTCTGGACTAGCGGGAGGGGTCAAGAGACCCAGTACTTC.